This TCR beta chain was documented in a study of breast tumors, draining lymph nodes, adjacent tissues. This clonotype was detected many times. Its specificity is unknown. The CDR3 length is 17 residues. Germline V lookup: CDR1 LGHDT, CDR2 YNNKEL (reference sequence). The V and J ends lost 5 bases and 0 bases respectively, with 19 bases between them. General study findings and limits: Compared with lymph nodes, tumors were less diverse; compared with nontumor tissue, more. Tumor and nontumor repertoires were significantly more similar in luminal-like than in basal-like breast cancer. That most tumor T cells come from lymph nodes remained unproven. Findings are consistent with lymph node origin and intratumoral expansion of most tumor T cells.

MiXCR, applied by TCRdb to the multiplex PCR reads, yields one record per CDR3 protein. The profile shows approximately 52,000 distinct CDR3 sequences, over 40% of them singletons. This sequence originates from a female donor with breast cancer. Some clones in this sample may be carry-over from other donors' samples. The chain combines TRBV3-1 with TRBJ1-2; D perhaps matches TRBD1 (6 bases). Sequenced material: breast tumor tissue. The CDR3 nucleotides are TGTGCCAGCAGCAACAGGGTCTACTCTCTGACTAACTATGGCTACACCTTC. Its translation: CASSNRVYSLTNYGYTF.